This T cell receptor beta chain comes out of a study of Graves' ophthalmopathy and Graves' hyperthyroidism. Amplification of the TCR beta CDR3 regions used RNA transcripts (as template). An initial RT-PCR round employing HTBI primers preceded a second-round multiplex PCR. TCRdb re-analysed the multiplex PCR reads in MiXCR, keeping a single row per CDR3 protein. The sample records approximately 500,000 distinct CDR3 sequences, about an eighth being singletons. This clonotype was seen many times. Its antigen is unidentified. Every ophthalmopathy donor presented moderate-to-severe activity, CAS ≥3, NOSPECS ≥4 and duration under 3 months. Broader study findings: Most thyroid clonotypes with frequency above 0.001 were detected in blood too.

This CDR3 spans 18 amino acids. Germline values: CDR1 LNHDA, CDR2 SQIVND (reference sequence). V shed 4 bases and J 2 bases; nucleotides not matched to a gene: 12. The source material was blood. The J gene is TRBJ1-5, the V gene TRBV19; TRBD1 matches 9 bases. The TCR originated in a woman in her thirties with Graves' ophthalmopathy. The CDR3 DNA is TGTGCCAGTAGTAGAAGAGAAGGGACAGGGAGGGGCAATCAGCCCCAGCATTTT. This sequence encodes CASSRREGTGRGNQPQHF.